This T cell receptor (beta chain) was documented in a study of T cell responses to AZD1222 COVID-19 vaccine. The repertoire was sequenced with immunoSEQ multiplex PCR; TCRdb's copy has only in-frame clones and lacks some. In the table there are 150,000 or so clones, 85% to 95% of which are singletons. Findings of the study overall: White British ancestry dominated among donors, who included more females, and clonal diversity was possibly underestimated.

Trimming shortened V by 0 bases and J by 0 bases, and 10 bases separated the two germline ends. This CDR3 has 16 residues. Germline values: CDR1 SGDLS, CDR2 YYNGEE. On this clone itself: As yet, its antigen is unknown.

Sequenced here: peripheral blood, sampled on day 0 of AZD1222 vaccination. The clonotype was recovered from an adult in good health. This sequence joins TRBV9 and TRBJ1-3, with no clear D. CDR3 sequence: CASSVDGRPSGNTIYF. The CDR3 nucleotides are TGTGCCAGCAGCGTAGATGGGAGACCCTCTGGAAACACCATATATTTT.